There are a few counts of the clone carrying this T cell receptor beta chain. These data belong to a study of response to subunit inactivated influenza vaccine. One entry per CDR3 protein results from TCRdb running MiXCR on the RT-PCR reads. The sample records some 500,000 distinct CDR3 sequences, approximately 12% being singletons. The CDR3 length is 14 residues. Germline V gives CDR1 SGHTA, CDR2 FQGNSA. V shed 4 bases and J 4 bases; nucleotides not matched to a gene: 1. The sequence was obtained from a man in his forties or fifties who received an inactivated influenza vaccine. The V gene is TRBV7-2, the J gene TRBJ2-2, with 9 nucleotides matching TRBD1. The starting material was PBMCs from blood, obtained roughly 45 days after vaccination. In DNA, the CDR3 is TGTGCCAGCAGCTGGGACAGGGTCACCGGGGAGCTGTTTTTT. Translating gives CASSWDRVTGELFF.